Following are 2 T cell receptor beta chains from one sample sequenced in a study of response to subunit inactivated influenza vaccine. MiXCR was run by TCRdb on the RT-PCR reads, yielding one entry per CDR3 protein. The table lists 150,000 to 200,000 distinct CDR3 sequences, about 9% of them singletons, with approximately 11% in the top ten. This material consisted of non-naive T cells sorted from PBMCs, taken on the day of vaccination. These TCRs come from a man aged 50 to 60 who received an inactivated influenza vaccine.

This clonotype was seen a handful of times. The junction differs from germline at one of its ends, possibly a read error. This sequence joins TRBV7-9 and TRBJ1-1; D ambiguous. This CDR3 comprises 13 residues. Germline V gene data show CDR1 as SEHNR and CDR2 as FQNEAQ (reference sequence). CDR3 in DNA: TGTGCCAGCAGCCTCGGCCCCCAAACTGAAGCTTCCTTT. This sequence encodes CASSLGPQTEASF.

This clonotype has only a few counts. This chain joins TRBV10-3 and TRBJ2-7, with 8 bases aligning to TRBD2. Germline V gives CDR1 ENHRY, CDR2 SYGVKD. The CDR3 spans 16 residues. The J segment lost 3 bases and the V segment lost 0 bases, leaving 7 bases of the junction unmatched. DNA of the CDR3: TGTGCCATCAGTGAGTCGGCGCCGGGACTAGGCTACGAGCAGTACTTC. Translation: CAISESAPGLGYEQYF.